This T cell receptor (beta chain) was sequenced for a study of T cell repertoires in cytomegalovirus infection. The wider study: Indications of both CMV infection and matching HLA type were provided by public TCR beta signatures. Points from the study as a whole: The ex vivo response was dominated by HLA-C-restricted CMV-specific TCR beta clonotypes.

With respect to this clonotype: No antigen is known for it.

TCRdb recomputed calls from the reads with MiXCR, one row per CDR3 protein. The sample records 150,000 or so distinct CDR3 sequences, 17% being singletons. From germline, CDR1 is LNHDA and CDR2 SQIVND (reference sequence). CDR3 length: 13 amino acids. Trimming took 4 bases from V and 6 from J; bases not matched to a gene: 2. The rearrangement uses TRBV19 and TRBJ2-1; 8 bases agree with TRBD2. The sequence came from a human donor in good health (CMV status not recorded). Some clones in this sample may be carry-over from other donors' samples. Sample: CD8+ T cells from PBMCs. The CDR3 reads CASSNLAGNEQFF. In DNA form, the CDR3 reads TGTGCCAGTAGTAATCTAGCGGGCAATGAGCAGTTCTTC.